One and the same sample provided the 11 T cell receptor beta chains below, sequenced in a study of OX40 agonist ivuxolimab in advanced cancers. This table comes from immunoSEQ multiplex PCR, and its TCRdb copy is limited to in-frame clones, with some not included. Altogether more than 65,000 clones are present, approximately 90% being singletons, with the ten largest covering just over 0.55%. The material was CD4+ or CD8+ T cells sorted from blood, obtained in a trial of the OX40 agonist ivuxolimab. Every receptor here comes from an adult with an advanced solid tumor such as melanoma, head and neck, liver or kidney cancer.

This clone occurred once. The chain is built from TRBV29-1 and TRBJ2-5, with D hard to call. This CDR3 is 13 amino acids long. CDR1 and CDR2 (germline): SQVTM, ANQGSEA. Between the trimmed V and J ends, which lost 3 bases and 3 bases, there was a span of 11 bases. DNA of the CDR3: TGCAGCGTTGACAGCTTTTTCGAAGAGACCCAGTACTTC. Its translation: CSVDSFFEETQYF.

The chain recombines TRBV5-1 with TRBJ1-2; 8 bases fit TRBD1. CDR3 length: 14 residues. Per germline, CDR1 SGHRS and CDR2 YFSETQ. With 0 bases clipped from V and 9 bases from J, the junction kept 7 bases outside the gene matches. Here the CDR3 reads CASSLGGQGVRYTF. DNA of the CDR3: TGCGCCAGCAGCTTGGGAGGACAGGGAGTGCGCTACACCTTC.

About this clone itself: An end of the junction does not agree with germline; a read error may underlie this. The genes are TRBV4-2 and TRBJ2-6, with no clear D. The CDR3 consists of 15 residues. In germline, CDR1 is LGHNA, CDR2 YNFKEQ. CDR3 sequence (DNA): TGTGCCAGCAGTCAAGGAGAATCTGGGGCCAACGTCCTGACTTTC. Its protein product is CASSQGESGANVLTF.

This clone is a singleton in its sample. This rearrangement joins TRBV4-2 to TRBJ2-3; D gene ambiguous. Germline values: CDR1 LGHNA, CDR2 YNFKEQ. The CDR3 is 16 residues long. V gave up 0 bases and J gave up 3 bases, with 13 bases separating them. Written as DNA, the CDR3 is TGTGCCAGCAGCCAAGATCGAGTAGTTAGGACAGATACGCAGTATTTT. Its translation is CASSQDRVVRTDTQYF.

In the case of this clone: One end of the junction does not line up with germline, which may come from a read error. V usage is TRBV6-6 and J usage is TRBJ2-2, with 7 positions matching TRBD1. Germline V lookup: CDR1 MNHNY, CDR2 SVGAGI (reference sequence). There are 15 residues in the CDR3. The CDR3 loop is CASSSGTENSGELFF. The CDR3 bases are TGTGCCAGCAGTTCCGGGACAGAGAACAGCGGGGAGCTGTTTTTT.

This chain connects TRBV5-1 to TRBJ1-1; 9 bases map to TRBD1. Germline CDR1 SGHRS, CDR2 YFSETQ. CDR3 length: 13 residues. V dropped 5 bases and J dropped 4; count of bases not matched to a gene: 3. CDR3 coding DNA: TGCGCCAGCAGACAGGGGGCGAGCACTGAAGCTTTCTTT. This gives the protein CASRQGASTEAFF. Filled out from reference TRBV5-1 and TRBJ1-1, the complete variable domain reads KAGVTQTPRYLIKTRGQQVTLSCSPISGHRSVSWYQQTPGQGLQFLFEYFSETQRNKGNFPGRFSGRQFSNSRSEMNVSTLELGDSALYLCASRQGASTEAFFGQGTRLTVV.

V usage is TRBV29-1 and J usage is TRBJ1-1; D possibly corresponds to TRBD1 (6 bases). V was cut by 4 bases and J by 3 bases, with 15 bases left in between. The CDR3 totals 14 residues. Per germline, CDR1 SQVTM and CDR2 ANQGSEA. The CDR3 protein is CSVVRGAGDTEAFF. The CDR3 region has the DNA TGCAGCGTTGTTCGGGGGGCAGGGGACACTGAAGCTTTCTTT. Supplemented by reference TRBV29-1 and TRBJ1-1, the full variable domain reads SAVISQKPSRDICQRGTSLTIQCQVDSQVTMMFWYRQQPGQSLTLIATANQGSEATYESGFVIDKFPISRPNLTFSTLTVSNMSPEDSSIYLCSVVRGAGDTEAFFGQGTRLTVV.

The J gene is TRBJ2-7, the V gene TRBV5-4, with D unclear. In germline, CDR1 is SGHNT, CDR2 YYREEE (reference sequence). With 5 bases removed from V and 0 bases from J, the gap between germline ends came to 3 bases. This CDR3 contains 11 residues. Here the CDR3 reads CASSSSYEQYF. The CDR3 DNA sequence: TGTGCCAGCAGTTCCTCCTACGAGCAGTACTTC. The whole variable domain, remainder taken from reference TRBV5-4 and TRBJ2-7, is ETGVTQSPTHLIKTRGQQVTLRCSSQSGHNTVSWYQQALGQGPQFIFQYYREEENGRGNFPPRFSGLQFPNYSSELNVNALELDDSALYLCASSSSYEQYFGPGTRLTVT.

This clone was seen more than once but under ten times. This chain joins TRBV19 and TRBJ1-5, with a tentative D call TRBD1 (6 bases). The CDR3 is 14 amino acids. V shed 5 bases and J shed 9 bases, with 17 bases lying between them. CDR1 LNHDA and CDR2 SQIVND come from the germline V gene (reference sequence). In DNA form, the CDR3 reads TGTGCCAGTAGTCCACCGACAGGATCAGGGCCCCAGCATTTT. It yields the protein CASSPPTGSGPQHF. The variable domain in full, completed from reference TRBV19 and TRBJ1-5, reads DGGITQSPKYLFRKEGQNVTLSCEQNLNHDAMYWYRQDPGQGLRLIYYSQIVNDFQKGDIAEGYSVSREKKESFPLTVTSAQKNPTAFYLCASSPPTGSGPQHFGDGTRLSIL.

The chain combines TRBV7-8 with TRBJ1-6; D uncertain. Looked up from germline, CDR1 is SGHVS and CDR2 is FQNEAQ. V lost 5 bases, J lost 8 bases, and 10 bases lay in between. This CDR3 is built from 13 residues. CDR3 DNA: TGTGCCAGCAGCGTCCTCGAGGATTCACCCCTCCACTTT. It is translated as CASSVLEDSPLHF.

As regards this clone: One end of the junction is discordant with germline, which a read error may explain. The chain combines TRBV25-1 with TRBJ2-5; D perhaps matches TRBD1 (5 bases). This CDR3 spans 16 amino acids. Germline values: CDR1 MGHDK, CDR2 SYGVNS. The CDR3 spells CAGSERAVGALRTQYF. CDR3 bases: TGTGCCGGCAGTGAACGGGCGGTAGGGGCTTTGAGGACCCAGTACTTC.